These 16 T cell receptor beta chains were all obtained from the same sample, sequenced in a study of T-cell memory formation after mild COVID-19. Via MiXCR, TCRdb re-called the 5' RACE reads, giving one row per CDR3 protein. The sample has approximately 60,000 distinct CDR3 sequences, about 9.4% seen once; the top ten hold around 1.1%. Sample: PBMCs or a T cell subset sorted from them (not recorded which). All receptors derive from a young man who had mild COVID-19 (a few samples of this study predate the infection). Cell type and time point are not known.

V gene TRBV7-6 combines with J gene TRBJ2-5; 7 bases map to TRBD1. Germline CDR1 SGHVS, CDR2 FNYEAQ. The CDR3 runs to 15 residues. V lost 2 bases to trimming and J lost 2 bases; unmatched junction nucleotides: 5. CDR3 in amino acids: CASSLKGGYQETQYF. As DNA, the CDR3 is TGTGCCAGCAGCTTAAAAGGGGGCTATCAAGAGACCCAGTACTTC.

The rearrangement links TRBV15 to TRBJ2-1; 10 bases match TRBD2. Germline V CDR1 and CDR2: LNHNV, YYDKDF (reference sequence). CDR3 length: 16 amino acids. V shed 0 bases and J 7 bases; nucleotides not matched to a gene: 6. This chain's CDR3 is CATSRDMGLARNEQFF. The CDR3 nucleotides read TGTGCCACCAGCAGAGATATGGGACTAGCGCGGAATGAGCAGTTCTTC.

This clonotype was counted between two and nine times. The chain joins TRBV6-6 to TRBJ1-1; no definite D call. This CDR3 has 13 residues. Germline assignment: CDR1 MNHNY and CDR2 SVGAGI (reference sequence). The V end lost 2 bases, the J end lost 6 bases, and 10 bases lay between the germline ends. CDR3 sequence reads: CASSYGQRAEAFF. CDR3 nucleotides: TGTGCCAGCAGTTACGGGCAGCGGGCTGAAGCTTTCTTT.

This chain links TRBV6-5 with TRBJ2-6; the match to TRBD1 covers 7 bases. CDR3 length equals 15 residues. The germline V gene has CDR1 MNHEY and CDR2 SVGAGI. The ends lost 6 bases at V and 0 bases at J; junction bases unmatched: 2. The CDR3, as DNA: TGTGCCAGCAGGACAGGGTACTCTGGGGCCAACGTCCTGACTTTC. This sequence encodes CASRTGYSGANVLTF.

This clonotype has at least ten counts. The chain links TRBV4-2 to TRBJ2-3, with TRBD1 as a possible D gene (6 bases). This CDR3 is 11 amino acids long. CDR1 and CDR2 from the germline V gene are LGHNA and YNFKEQ. The V end was cut by 0 bases, the J end by 12 bases, with 7 bases between. In nucleotides, the CDR3 is TGTGCCAGCAGCCAAGAGGGACATCAGTATTTT. This translates into CASSQEGHQYF.

This chain links TRBV5-4 with TRBJ2-5, with unresolved D. The germline V gene encodes CDR1 SGHNT and CDR2 YYREEE (reference sequence). The CDR3 covers 13 residues. Trimming left V 3 bases short and J 3 bases short, with 9 bases between. The CDR3 DNA sequence: TGTGCCAGCAGCTCCAGACGGGAAGAGACCCAGTACTTC. Translation: CASSSRREETQYF.

This clonotype has only a few counts. The CDR3 loop reads CASSLQAANTGELFF. The CDR3 DNA is TGTGCCAGCAGTTTACAGGCCGCGAACACCGGGGAGCTGTTTTTT. This chain joins TRBV27 and TRBJ2-2; D remains ambiguous. Looked up from germline, CDR1 is MNHEY and CDR2 is SMNVEV (reference sequence). V lost 2 bases and J lost 0, with 7 bases in between. The CDR3 loop spans 15 amino acids.

As DNA, the CDR3 is TGTGCCATCAGTGCATCTGACAGTTCCAACGAGCAGTACTTC. It is translated as CAISASDSSNEQYF. This chain uses TRBV10-3 with TRBJ2-7; perhaps TRBD1 as D (5 bases). The V end lost 4 bases, the J end lost 5 bases, and 15 bases lay between the germline ends. This CDR3 comprises 14 residues. CDR1 is ENHRY, CDR2 SYGVKD, per germline.

This clonotype came up many times. This chain joins TRBV10-3 and TRBJ2-2; the D gene is possibly TRBD1 (8 bases). The CDR3 is 17 residues long. The germline V gene has CDR1 ENHRY and CDR2 SYGVKD. Trimming shortened V by 4 bases and J by 1 base, and 16 bases separated the two germline ends. This CDR3 reads CAISGIGGTGNTGELFF. The CDR3 bases are TGTGCCATCAGTGGTATCGGGGGGACAGGGAACACCGGGGAGCTGTTTTTT.

The rearrangement joins TRBV7-2 to TRBJ2-3; D is possibly TRBD1 (5 bases). Trimming took 1 base from V and 0 from J, leaving 11 bases between them. CDR1 and CDR2 from the germline V gene are SGHTA and FQGNSA. The CDR3 length is 16 residues. The CDR3 here is CASSLVGAASTDTQYF. CDR3 coding DNA: TGTGCCAGCAGCTTAGTAGGGGCGGCTAGCACAGATACGCAGTATTTT.

This clonotype has more than one count but fewer than ten. The V gene is TRBV11-2, the J gene TRBJ2-3; no definite D call. Germline CDR1 and CDR2: SGHAT and FQNNGV. The germline V and J ends were trimmed by 8 bases and 6 bases, with 9 bases remaining between them. The CDR3 consists of 11 residues. CDR3 protein: CASEYGDTQYF. DNA for the CDR3: TGTGCCAGCGAATACGGGGATACGCAGTATTTT. Based on the CDR3 plus reference TRBV11-2 and TRBJ2-3, the full variable domain is EAGVAQSPRYKIIEKRQSVAFWCNPISGHATLYWYQQILGQGPKLLIQFQNNGVVDDSQLPKDRFSAERLKGVDSTLKIQPAKLEDSAVYLCASEYGDTQYFGPGTRLTVL.

This clonotype has only a few counts. The rearrangement uses TRBV6-2 or TRBV6-3 and TRBJ2-7; tentative D call: TRBD1 (5 bases). The CDR3 is 11 residues long. The germline V gene encodes CDR1 MNHEY and CDR2 SVGEGT. Trimming left V 6 bases short and J 6 bases short, with 9 bases between. The CDR3 is CASSTGIEQYF. DNA of the CDR3: TGTGCCAGCAGCACAGGTATCGAGCAGTACTTC.

The rearrangement uses TRBV19 and TRBJ1-5; 7 nucleotides align to TRBD1. This CDR3 comprises 15 residues. Germline V CDR1 and CDR2: LNHDA, SQIVND (reference sequence). Unmatched junction bases numbered 9, after V lost 7 bases and J lost 3 bases. The CDR3 sequence: CASKVTGTTNQPQHF. Written as DNA, the CDR3 is TGTGCCAGTAAGGTGACAGGGACCACCAATCAGCCCCAGCATTTT.

This clonotype appeared many times. This chain's CDR3 is CATNGGNTGELFF. In nucleotides, the CDR3 is TGTGCCACGAACGGGGGAAACACCGGGGAGCTGTTTTTT. V gene TRBV7-2 combines with J gene TRBJ2-2, with D perhaps matching TRBD2 (6 bases). The CDR3 runs to 13 residues. The ends were cut back, 10 bases at V and 2 bases at J, with 11 bases in the middle. Germline CDR1 and CDR2: SGHTA and FQGNSA.

The sample holds a few counts of this clonotype. The V gene is TRBV4-2, the J gene TRBJ2-3; 9 bases are shared with TRBD1. Germline trimming cut 5 bases from V and 4 bases from J; bases unmatched to any gene: 4. This CDR3 comprises 14 residues. The germline CDR1 and CDR2 sequences are LGHNA and YNFKEQ. The CDR3 DNA reads as TGTGCCAGCAGCGGCCGGGACAGGGCAGATACGCAGTATTTT. Translation: CASSGRDRADTQYF.

The rearrangement joins TRBV9 to TRBJ1-2; 7 bases are shared with TRBD1. V gave up 3 bases and J gave up 7 bases; unmatched junction bases: 6. Germline CDR1 reads SGDLS; CDR2 reads YYNGEE. This CDR3 has 13 amino acids. CDR3 coding DNA: TGTGCCAGCAGCGCTACAGGGGAGGTTGGCTACACCTTC. This sequence encodes CASSATGEVGYTF.